These 20 T cell receptor beta chains were all obtained from the same sample, sequenced in a study of early T cells in non-severe SARS-CoV-2 infection. Using its own MiXCR run on the 5' RACE reads, TCRdb lists one record per CDR3 protein. The sample has about 79,000 distinct CDR3 sequences; less than 15% are singletons. Sequences were obtained from whole blood. Receptors were obtained from an adult who was a healthcare worker with PCR-confirmed SARS-CoV-2 infection or an uninfected control (not recorded which).

This clonotype occurred a few times. The rearrangement uses TRBV5-1 and TRBJ1-5; tentative D call: TRBD1 (5 bases). The CDR3 sequence is 13 residues long. Trimming pared 9 bases from V and 4 bases from J, leaving 14 bases between. Germline CDR1 is SGHRS and CDR2 is YFSETQ. CDR3 DNA sequence: TGCGCCAACGTGCGGGACCGTAATCAGCCCCAGCATTTT. Amino acid sequence: CANVRDRNQPQHF. Based on the CDR3 plus reference TRBV5-1 and TRBJ1-5, the full variable domain is KAGVTQTPRYLIKTRGQQVTLSCSPISGHRSVSWYQQTPGQGLQFLFEYFSETQRNKGNFPGRFSGRQFSNSRSEMNVSTLELGDSALYLCANVRDRNQPQHFGDGTRLSIL.

This clonotype was seen more than once but under ten times. The chain employs TRBV19 and TRBJ1-2, with TRBD1 matching 7 bases. CDR1 is LNHDA and CDR2 is SQIVND in the germline V gene (reference sequence). J gave up 6 bases and V 7 bases, and 14 bases lay outside the gene matches. The CDR3 contains 15 residues. CDR3 in DNA: TGTGCCAGTAACGCGCTCGGGACAGCCAGCGATGGCTACACCTTC. It specifies CASNALGTASDGYTF.

The chain uses TRBV18 and TRBJ2-3; D uncertain. The CDR3 is 16 residues long. Trimming took off 6 bases at V and 2 bases at J, with 18 bases between the two ends. CDR1 is KGHSH and CDR2 is LQKENI in the germline V gene. CDR3 region: CASSAQLAADTDTQYF. Here the CDR3 DNA reads TGTGCCAGCTCGGCCCAGCTGGCAGCCGACACAGATACGCAGTATTTT.

This clonotype was recorded at least ten times. The J gene is TRBJ2-7, the V gene TRBV29-1, with 12 bases aligning to TRBD2. Trimming at V came to 3 bases and at J to 2 bases, leaving 5 bases not matched to a gene. Germline-derived CDR1 and CDR2 are SQVTM and ANQGSEA. The CDR3 covers 15 residues. This CDR3 is CSVERTSGEAYEQYF. DNA of the CDR3: TGCAGCGTTGAGAGGACTAGCGGGGAAGCCTACGAGCAGTACTTC.

This clonotype was counted between two and nine times. This chain connects TRBV29-1 to TRBJ1-5, with D possibly being TRBD1 (5 bases). Trimming took 4 bases from V and 4 from J, leaving 11 bases between them. Germline V gene sequence: CDR1 SQVTM, CDR2 ANQGSEA. CDR3 length: 13 residues. The CDR3 sequence: CSVGGRQNQPQHF. Here the CDR3 DNA reads TGCAGCGTTGGGGGCAGGCAAAATCAGCCCCAGCATTTT.

The table lists this clonotype with a few counts. V is TRBV5-1 and J is TRBJ2-3; TRBD2 matches at 8 bases. The CDR3 has 15 amino acids. The V segment lost 0 bases and the J segment 11 bases; nucleotides outside the gene matches: 11. Germline V gene sequence: CDR1 SGHRS, CDR2 YFSETQ. CDR3 sequence: CASSLGLASLTVQYF. In nucleotides, the CDR3 is TGCGCCAGCAGCTTGGGACTAGCGTCCCTGACAGTGCAGTATTTT. Variable domain in full (rest from reference TRBV5-1 and TRBJ2-3): KAGVTQTPRYLIKTRGQQVTLSCSPISGHRSVSWYQQTPGQGLQFLFEYFSETQRNKGNFPGRFSGRQFSNSRSEMNVSTLELGDSALYLCASSLGLASLTVQYFGPGTRLTVL.

This rearrangement joins TRBV7-4 to TRBJ2-5; TRBD1 might be the D (7 bases). Trimming removed 3 bases at V and 2 bases at J, with 19 bases between. The CDR3 length is 17 residues. Per germline, CDR1 SGHVT and CDR2 SQSDAQ. CDR3 sequence (DNA): TGTGCCAGCAGCTTCCGGCGCCAGGGGGGCCAACAAGAGACCCAGTACTTC. This gives the protein CASSFRRQGGQQETQYF.

This clonotype was detected ten times or more. The chain joins TRBV5-1 to TRBJ2-1, with D unclear. This CDR3 has 16 amino acids. CDR1 and CDR2 (germline): SGHRS, YFSETQ. The V end lost 2 bases, the J end lost 2 bases, and 14 bases lay between the germline ends. The CDR3 DNA reads as TGCGCCAGCAGCTTCACCGCACCTTCGACCTACAATGAGCAGTTCTTC. Translation: CASSFTAPSTYNEQFF.

This sequence joins TRBV5-1 and TRBJ1-1; TRBD1 agrees at 11 bases. V shed 4 bases and J 2 bases; nucleotides not matched to a gene: 7. The length of the CDR3 is 16 residues. CDR1 is SGHRS, CDR2 YFSETQ, per germline. CDR3 DNA sequence: TGCGCCAGCAGCCCGTGGACAGGGGGCGGTAACACTGAAGCTTTCTTT. Protein: CASSPWTGGGNTEAFF.

V and J are TRBV30 and TRBJ2-7; D is tentatively TRBD1 or TRBD2 (5 bases each). The CDR3 has 13 residues. From germline, CDR1 is GTSNPN and CDR2 SVGIG (reference sequence). The V end was cut by 5 bases, the J end by 1 base, with 12 bases between. The CDR3 DNA reads as TGTGCCTGGGGGGACGGGGCATCCTACGAGCAGTACTTC. Encoded protein: CAWGDGASYEQYF.

This rearrangement joins TRBV5-1 to TRBJ2-5; D is unclear. The CDR3 loop spans 12 amino acids. V lost 4 bases and J lost 4, with 8 bases in between. CDR1 is SGHRS, CDR2 YFSETQ, per germline. In nucleotides, the CDR3 is TGCGCCAGCAGCAACGACGGAGAGACCCAGTACTTC. It specifies CASSNDGETQYF.

The gene calls are TRBV20-1 and TRBJ2-3, with 10 bases fitting TRBD2. The CDR3 is 18 residues long. Trimming removed 5 bases from V and 2 bases from J; junction bases left unmatched: 16. Germline V gene lookup returns CDR1 DFQATT and CDR2 SNEGSKA (reference sequence). The chain's CDR3 is CSAPDRRTSGSNTDTQYF. For the CDR3, the DNA is TGCAGTGCTCCGGACAGGCGGACTAGCGGTAGTAACACAGATACGCAGTATTTT.

This clonotype was recorded at least ten times. The chain couples TRBV5-1 to TRBJ1-4; D remains ambiguous. Trimming took 0 bases from V and 4 from J, leaving 7 bases between them. CDR3 length equals 14 residues. CDR1 and CDR2 (germline): SGHRS, YFSETQ. The CDR3 spells CASSLGGNNEKLFF. Here the CDR3 DNA reads TGCGCCAGCAGCTTGGGAGGAAATAATGAAAAACTGTTTTTT. The full variable domain, in which reference TRBV5-1 and TRBJ1-4 provide the parts outside the CDR3, is KAGVTQTPRYLIKTRGQQVTLSCSPISGHRSVSWYQQTPGQGLQFLFEYFSETQRNKGNFPGRFSGRQFSNSRSEMNVSTLELGDSALYLCASSLGGNNEKLFFGSGTQLSVL.

The chain joins TRBV15 to TRBJ1-1; D remains ambiguous. This CDR3 contains 14 residues. The ends were cut back, 2 bases at V and 3 bases at J, with 10 bases in the middle. Germline V gene data show CDR1 as LNHNV and CDR2 as YYDKDF (reference sequence). Written as DNA, the CDR3 is TGTGCCACCAGCAGACAGTCGGTGTACACTGAAGCTTTCTTT. Amino acids: CATSRQSVYTEAFF. Full variable domain (rest looked up from reference TRBV15 and TRBJ1-1): DAMVIQNPRYQVTQFGKPVTLSCSQTLNHNVMYWYQQKSSQAPKLLFHYYDKDFNNEADTPDNFQSRRPNTSFCFLDIRSPGLGDTAMYLCATSRQSVYTEAFFGQGTRLTVV.

The V call is TRBV30, the J call TRBJ2-1; D gene unclear. The CDR3 is 12 residues long. Germline V gene lookup returns CDR1 GTSNPN and CDR2 SVGIG (reference sequence). Trimming took 5 bases from V and 2 from J, leaving 7 bases between them. The CDR3 sequence: CAWVYAYNEQFF. In DNA form, the CDR3 reads TGTGCCTGGGTCTACGCCTACAATGAGCAGTTCTTC.

A word on this clonotype: A much larger clone differs from this one at a single base, so this may be a read error. V gene TRBV12-3 or TRBV12-4 combines with J gene TRBJ1-6; D remains unclear. This CDR3 region has 14 residues. CDR3 sequence (DNA): TGTGCCAGCAGTTTAAGAGGGTTAAGGTCACCCGTCCACTTT. Residues: CASSLRGLRSPVHF.

At least ten counts were recorded for this clonotype. The chain is built from TRBV2 and TRBJ2-7; no clear D gene. The germline V gene encodes CDR1 SNHLY and CDR2 FYNNEI. This CDR3 comprises 13 residues. The ends were cut back, 6 bases at V and 6 bases at J, with 15 bases in the middle. The CDR3 nucleotides read TGTGCCAGCAGGTTGGTGGCTTGGATCGAGCAGTACTTC. Residues: CASRLVAWIEQYF.

This clonotype occurred many times. The chain carries TRBV2 and TRBJ1-5, with 7 bases lining up with TRBD1. CDR3 length equals 13 residues. The germline V gene has CDR1 SNHLY and CDR2 FYNNEI. The V and J ends lost 6 bases and 4 bases, in that order; junction bases with no gene match: 3. CDR3 protein: CASRRDSNQPQHF. The CDR3 region has the DNA TGTGCCAGCAGGCGGGACAGTAATCAGCCCCAGCATTTT.

This clonotype showed up just a few times. The chain joins TRBV5-1 to TRBJ1-4; no clear D. V was cut by 3 bases and J by 0 bases, with 3 bases left in between. CDR1 is SGHRS and CDR2 is YFSETQ in the germline V gene. The length of the CDR3 is 13 residues. CDR3: CASSYATNEKLFF. CDR3 DNA sequence: TGCGCCAGCAGCTATGCAACTAATGAAAAACTGTTTTTT.

The rearrangement uses TRBV7-2 and TRBJ1-3, with D possibly TRBD1 on 5 matching bases. Germline-derived CDR1 and CDR2 are SGHTA and FQGNSA. Trimming pared 1 base from V and 1 base from J, leaving 8 bases between. The CDR3 covers 15 residues. CDR3 in DNA: TGTGCCAGCAGCTTAGGGGCAGGGTCTGGAAACACCATATATTTT. Translating it yields CASSLGAGSGNTIYF.